A selection of T cell receptor beta chains follows, all from one sample in a study of graft-versus-host responses after intestinal transplantation. Assay used: immunoSEQ multiplex PCR; TCRdb lists only in-frame clones, some missing. The data show tens of thousands of clones, with around 90% seen just once and roughly 2.5% held by the top ten. These receptors' antigens are unknown. The sequenced sample was unstimulated CD8+ T cells sorted from spleen or lymph node cells, obtained before intestinal transplant. These receptor sequences come from a human donor who received an intestinal transplant. The CDR3 runs from the conserved cysteine through the conserved F or W.

CDR3 length: 14; V gene: TRBV13; CDR3 protein: CASSPWGLNTEAFF
CDR3 length: 15; V gene: TRBV4-1; CDR3 protein: CASSQGGEGGTEAFF
CDR3 length: 18; V gene: TRBV5-1; CDR3 protein: CASSSRWGGQGQLFEQFF
CDR3 length: 14; V gene: TRBV2; CDR3 protein: CASGNPDGLYEQYF
CDR3 length: 19; V gene: TRBV7-2; CDR3 protein: CASSLELKLRDRGVQPQHF
CDR3 length: 13; V gene: TRBV19; CDR3 protein: CASARGSYNEQFF
CDR3 length: 13; V gene: TRBV6-1; CDR3 protein: CASSAGRTYEQYF
CDR3 length: 16; V gene: TRBV5-1; CDR3 protein: CASSPEQGAGITEAFF
CDR3 length: 12; V gene: TRBV4-1; CDR3 protein: CASSQGNTEAFF
CDR3 length: 11; V gene: TRBV30; CDR3 protein: CAWSAGGGAFF
CDR3 length: 13; V gene: TRBV6-5; CDR3 protein: CASSSEGGQPQHF
CDR3 length: 15; V gene: TRBV9; CDR3 protein: CASSASGGGNNEQFF
CDR3 length: 18; V gene: TRBV29-1; CDR3 protein: CSVNWASGRKGPTDTQYF
CDR3 length: 14; V gene: TRBV7-9; CDR3 protein: CASSSPGSRSEQFF
CDR3 length: 18; V gene: TRBV7-8; CDR3 protein: CASSSALLAGPKQETQYF
CDR3 length: 16; V gene: TRBV21-1; CDR3 protein: CASSKASRGFSYEQYF
CDR3 length: 16; V gene: TRBV4-2; CDR3 protein: CASSPGGREGGGELFF
CDR3 length: 12; V gene: TRBV2; CDR3 protein: CASRSGTYEQYF
CDR3 length: 14; V gene: TRBV6-5; CDR3 protein: CASSSPGKTGELFF
CDR3 length: 12; V gene: TRBV5-1; CDR3 protein: CASSLDSGQLFF
CDR3 length: 15; V gene: TRBV19; CDR3 protein: CASSPQGLGVTEAFF
CDR3 length: 14; V gene: TRBV21-1; CDR3 protein: CASSTRQGGQPQHF
CDR3 length: 15; V gene: TRBV27; CDR3 protein: CASSTDRGFHYGYTF
CDR3 length: 16; V gene: TRBV27; CDR3 protein: CASSLFPHREQETQYF
CDR3 length: 15; V gene: TRBV7-9; CDR3 protein: CASSLQVSSYNEQFF
CDR3 length: 16; V gene: TRBV28; CDR3 protein: CASSLRLAGYTDTQYF
CDR3 length: 15; V gene: TRBV28; CDR3 protein: CASSFQRQGRYEQYF
CDR3 length: 17; V gene: TRBV21-1; CDR3 protein: CASSETSGPNSTDTQYF
CDR3 length: 17; V gene: TRBV28; CDR3 protein: CASSCTPGTEPCYGYTF
CDR3 length: 13; V gene: TRBV5-1; CDR3 protein: CASSSYPGDTQYF
CDR3 length: 14; V gene: TRBV7-8; CDR3 protein: CASSFNGGSWPQHF
CDR3 length: 15; V gene: TRBV14; CDR3 protein: CASSQDPYSNEKLFF
CDR3 length: 15; V gene: TRBV27; CDR3 protein: CASSWRQGETYEQYF
CDR3 length: 15; V gene: TRBV7-2; CDR3 protein: CASSLGGTRQNEQFF
CDR3 length: 17; V gene: TRBV9; CDR3 protein: CASSPGGGRLTSHEQYF
CDR3 length: 15; V gene: TRBV4-1; CDR3 protein: CASSHLDRVRETQYF
CDR3 length: 17; V gene: TRBV7-8; CDR3 protein: CASSSNHPGQGIEKLFF
CDR3 length: 14; V gene: TRBV28; CDR3 protein: CASRRQGVFSEAFF
CDR3 length: 13; V gene: TRBV5-1; CDR3 protein: CASSFHGAYEQYF
CDR3 length: 14; V gene: TRBV2; CDR3 protein: CASGRGGNTGELFF
CDR3 length: 15; V gene: TRBV19; CDR3 protein: CASRQGAPAGYGYTF
CDR3 length: 13; V gene: TRBV19; CDR3 protein: CASNDISNYGYTF
CDR3 length: 14; V gene: TRBV6-1; CDR3 protein: CASSDWGGPYEQYF
CDR3 length: 13; V gene: TRBV6-1; CDR3 protein: CASSDKGAQPQHF
CDR3 length: 17; V gene: TRBV29-1; CDR3 protein: CTATGWHRVGPQETQYF
CDR3 length: 16; V gene: TRBV23-1; CDR3 protein: CASSQEMGGPTDTQYF
CDR3 length: 17; V gene: TRBV7-2; CDR3 protein: CASSFLLAGGPTDTQYF
CDR3 length: 16; V gene: TRBV11-2; CDR3 protein: CASSSGTGALNTEAFF
CDR3 length: 16; V gene: TRBV10-2; CDR3 protein: CASSEPTGQGLNTQYF
CDR3 length: 13; V gene: TRBV5-4; CDR3 protein: CASSFTSSGELFF
CDR3 length: 16; V gene: TRBV5-1; CDR3 protein: CASSLAIEGGVTEAFF
CDR3 length: 15; V gene: TRBV5-6; CDR3 protein: CASSLGTGGPYEQYF
CDR3 length: 15; V gene: TRBV4-1; CDR3 protein: CASSQPGQGIYEQYF
CDR3 length: 14; V gene: TRBV6-1; CDR3 protein: CACLLTPGTGELFF